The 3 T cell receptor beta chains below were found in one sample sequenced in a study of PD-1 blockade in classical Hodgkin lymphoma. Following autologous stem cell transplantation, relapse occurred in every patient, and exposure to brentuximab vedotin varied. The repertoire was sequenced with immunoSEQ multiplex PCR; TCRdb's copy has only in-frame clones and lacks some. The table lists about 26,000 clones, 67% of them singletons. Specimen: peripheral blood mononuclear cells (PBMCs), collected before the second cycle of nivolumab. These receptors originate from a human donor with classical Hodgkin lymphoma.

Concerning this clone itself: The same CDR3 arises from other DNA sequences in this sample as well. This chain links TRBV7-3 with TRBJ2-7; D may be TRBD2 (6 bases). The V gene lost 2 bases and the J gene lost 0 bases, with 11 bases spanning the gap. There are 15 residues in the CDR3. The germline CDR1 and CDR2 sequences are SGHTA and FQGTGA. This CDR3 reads CASSLGRGSSYEQYF. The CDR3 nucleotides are TGTGCCAGCAGCTTAGGGCGGGGCAGCTCCTACGAGCAGTACTTC. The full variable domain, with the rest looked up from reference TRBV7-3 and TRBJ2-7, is GAGVSQTPSNKVTEKGKYVELRCDPISGHTALYWYRQSLGQGPEFLIYFQGTGAADDSGLPNDRFFAVRPEGSVSTLKIQRTERGDSAVYLCASSLGRGSSYEQYFGPGTRLTVT.

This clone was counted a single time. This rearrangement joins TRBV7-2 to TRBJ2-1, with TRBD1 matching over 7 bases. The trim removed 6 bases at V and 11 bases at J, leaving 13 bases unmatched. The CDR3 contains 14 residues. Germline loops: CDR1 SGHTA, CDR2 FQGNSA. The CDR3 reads CASSVTRGQMKQFF. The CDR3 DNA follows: TGTGCCAGCAGTGTGACAAGGGGACAGATGAAGCAGTTCTTC. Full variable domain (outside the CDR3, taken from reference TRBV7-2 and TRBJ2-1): GAGVSQSPSNKVTEKGKDVELRCDPISGHTALYWYRQSLGQGLEFLIYFQGNSAPDKSGLPSDRFSAERTGGSVSTLTIQRTQQEDSAVYLCASSVTRGQMKQFFGPGTRLTVL.

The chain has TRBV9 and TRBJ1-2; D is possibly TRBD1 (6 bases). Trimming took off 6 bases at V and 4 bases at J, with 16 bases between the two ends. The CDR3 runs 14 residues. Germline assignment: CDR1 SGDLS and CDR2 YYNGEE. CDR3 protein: CASTVGDTSYGYTF. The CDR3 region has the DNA TGTGCCAGCACCGTCGGGGACACTAGCTATGGCTACACCTTC.